This T cell receptor beta chain was observed in a study of shared clonotypes between healthy human individuals. Only in-frame clones appear in the TCRdb table, and some are missing; sequencing was by immunoSEQ multiplex PCR. The sample shows 500,000 or so clones, 95% to 97% of them seen only once. A single count supports this clone. The CDR3 is 17 residues long. CDR1 and CDR2 from the germline V gene are MNHNS and SASEGT. V dropped 3 bases and J dropped 1; count of bases not matched to a gene: 7. This sequence was found in a woman in her 30s in good health. The chain joins TRBV6-1 to TRBJ2-7; 12 bases agree with TRBD2. Sequencing was done on a sample of naive CD4+ T cells sorted from blood. The sample's subset: CD45RA+ positively selected. This CDR3 reads CASSDPTGTSGSYEQYF. CDR3 DNA sequence: TGTGCCAGCAGTGACCCCACCGGGACTAGCGGGTCCTACGAGCAGTACTTC.